This T cell receptor beta chain comes out of a study of shared clonotypes between healthy human individuals (dated by TCRdb to 2019 to 2021). Notes on the research overall: Three men and a couple of women, aged 18 to 49 years, made up the cohort. For each donor, CD4 naive and CD4 memory were each run on three plates, CD8 naive on two plates, and CD8 memory on one plate. To estimate repertoire size and how much clonotype sharing occurs between individuals, the study deeply sequenced the blood TCR repertoires of five healthy adults. Different laboratories and diverse techniques were used to prepare libraries and sequence TCR repertoires, to increase sequencing depth and limit assay-specific biases. Between about 0.8 and 9 billion PBMCs per donor were obtained by leukapheresis.

Worth noting for this clone: Which antigen it targets is not known. Base qualities were left out, and no much larger clone turns up one base away.

What the authors observed across the whole study: Sampling was restricted to blood, and TCR repertoires in tissue are likely to differ from TCR repertoires in blood. Pairwise subsampling indicated that sequencing depth was expected to affect the degree of clonotype sharing among donors. Naive subsets generally had larger estimated clonotype richness than memory subsets did. Rarefaction of sorted-subset datasets indicated incomplete sequencing despite the large sequencing depth. Because the study included a small number of donors, the genetic and exposure-history diversity represented was limited. Compared with non-shared clonotypes, the clonotypes found in all four sorted-subset donors had higher generation probabilities. Roughly 5% of naive CD4, 3.5% of naive CD8, 2.3% of memory CD4, and 0.35% to 0.5% of memory CD8 clonotypes were shared across several donors.

The CDR3 holds 12 amino acids from the cysteine to the phenylalanine. Only the CDR3 part of the read is kept: 36 bases, read in frame from the first base. Deletion took 7 bases off V and 8 bases off J, with a span of 15 bases between the germline ends. The germline V gene gives CDR1 as ENHRY and CDR2 as SYGVKD. Using the deep immunoSEQ assay, multiplex PCR amplified TCR CDR3 regions from genomic DNA. Genomic DNA extracted from each cell subset was distributed evenly over all wells of several immunoSEQ 96-well plates, and each plate served as one replicate. For sorted subsets, roughly 190 ng of genomic DNA, equivalent to around 30,000 T cell genomes, went into each replicate PCR. The purified libraries were quantified using a Qubit 3.0 fluorometer, sized with a Bioanalyzer 2100, and then quantified again using the KAPA Library Quantification kit. Each immunoSEQ 96-well plate was sequenced on its own single-read 150-cycle Illumina NextSeq 550 flow cell. On the study's bioinformatics: Because the immunoSEQ output included only junctional sequences and no quality scores, the filtering could not be the same as the filtering used for full-length reads. To assign V/J genes and CDR3, sequences were annotated against IMGT germline references using PyIR, a Python wrapper for IgBLAST v1.9. Reads with weak V/J assignments (E-value above 1e-6), missing CDR3, stop codons, out-of-frame junctions, or ambiguous translated residues were removed. V3J clonotypes were defined as sequences sharing an identical inferred V gene, J gene, and CDR3 amino acid sequence. The percentage overlap between two repertoires was calculated by dividing the number of shared unique clonotypes by the size of the smaller repertoire. RTK rarefaction, the Chao1 estimator, and Recon v2.1 estimates of unobserved clonotypes were used to assess repertoire richness. OLGA was used to compute generation probabilities for all TCRbeta clonotypes that the gDNA method yielded from several donors. The source is immuneACCESS, and TCRdb retained only in-frame sequences with V and J called. Part of the clones is not carried over; for the studies checked, unresolved V genes explain less than half of this, and the remainder is unexplained. V, J and clone size are taken as reported in that table, and D and trimming were inferred from the DNA itself. The sample contains about 610,000 clones, about 96% of them found a single time. The top ten clonotypes cover approximately 0.057% of the sample.

Donors were healthy HIV-negative adults with no recently reported acute infections or vaccinations. All donors were Caucasian adults living in Nashville, Tennessee, USA. CD4+ T cells were enriched through magnetic negative selection, after which naive cells were positively selected on CD45RA and the remaining negative fraction served as the memory subset. After blood collection by leukapheresis, PBMCs were isolated using Ficoll-Histopaque density gradient centrifugation and then cryopreserved in the vapor phase of liquid nitrogen. Purity and quantity of every magnetically sorted T cell population were checked by analytical flow cytometry. Genomic DNA was isolated from every sorted fraction and measured by UV absorbance on a Nanodrop 2000c.

The sequence came from a woman in her 30s in good health. The receptor chain draws on TRBV10-3 and TRBJ2-7, with the D assignment possibly TRBD1 or TRBD2, given 5 matching bases for each. Sequencing used naive CD4+ T cells sorted from blood. The cell subset or site label, read with the paper, signifies: CD45RA+ positively selected. At the DNA level, the sequence is TGTGCCATCATGGTTAGTTTGGGACAGCAGTACTTC. This yields the protein CAIMVSLGQQYF.